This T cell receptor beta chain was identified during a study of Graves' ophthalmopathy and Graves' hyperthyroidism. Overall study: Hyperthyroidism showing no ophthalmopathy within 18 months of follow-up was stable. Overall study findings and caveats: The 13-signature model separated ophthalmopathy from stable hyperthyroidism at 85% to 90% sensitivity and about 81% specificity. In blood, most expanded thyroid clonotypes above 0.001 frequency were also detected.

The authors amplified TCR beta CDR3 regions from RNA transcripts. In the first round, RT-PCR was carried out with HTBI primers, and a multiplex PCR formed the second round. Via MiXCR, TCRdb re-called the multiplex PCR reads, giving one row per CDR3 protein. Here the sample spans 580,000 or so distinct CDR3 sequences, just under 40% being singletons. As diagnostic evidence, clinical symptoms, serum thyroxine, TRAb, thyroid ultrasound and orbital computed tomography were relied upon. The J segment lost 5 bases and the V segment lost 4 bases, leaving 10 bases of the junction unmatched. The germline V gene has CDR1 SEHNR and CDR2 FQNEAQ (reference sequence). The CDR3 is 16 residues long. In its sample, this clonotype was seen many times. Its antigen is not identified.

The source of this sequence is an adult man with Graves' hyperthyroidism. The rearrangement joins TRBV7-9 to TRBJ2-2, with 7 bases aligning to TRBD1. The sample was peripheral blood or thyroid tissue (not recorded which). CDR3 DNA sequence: TGTGCCAGCAGCTCACAAAGGGGGCGATGGACCGGGGAGCTGTTTTTT. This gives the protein CASSSQRGRWTGELFF.